This T cell receptor beta chain stems from a study of cytomegalovirus exposure and HLA in healthy donors. Study observations and caveats: TCR beta chain V- and J-gene trimming was linked, in a later analysis, to a missense variant in DCLRE1C. Later work found most CMV-associated TCR beta chains apparently HLA-restricted. In a later analysis, parvovirus B19, influenza, CMV and Epstein-Barr virus appeared linked to several top co-occurrence clusters.

There were likely unrecorded immune exposures, though donors were nominally healthy when sampled. Primers included in the PCR were 60 Vbeta and 13 Jbeta primers. TCRdb's copy holds only in-frame clones and misses some; the assay was immunoSEQ multiplex PCR. This sample has about 150,000 clones, with over 65% found just once. Points on this clone: Its antigen is unknown.

J was trimmed by 4 bases and V by 8 bases; bases with no gene match: 9. The CDR3 consists of 15 residues. Germline V CDR1 and CDR2: MNHNS, SASEGT. The V gene is TRBV6-1, the J gene TRBJ2-1, with 9 positions matching TRBD2. The sample consisted of PBMCs. The TCR was taken from a middle-aged man in good health and CMV-seronegative. CDR3 amino acids: CASSKIAGAYNEQFF. The CDR3 DNA is TGTGCCAGCTCAAAAATAGCGGGAGCTTACAATGAGCAGTTCTTC.